This TCR beta chain is drawn from a study of T cells in Graves' hyperthyroidism and ophthalmopathy. In its sample, this clonotype was seen a few times. Amplified regions were TCR beta CDR3 sequences from RNA transcripts. With the HTBI primer set, the TCR CDR3 went through a first round of RT-PCR. TCRdb processed the multiplex PCR reads anew with MiXCR; each CDR3 protein has one entry. The profile shows about 380,000 distinct CDR3 sequences, roughly 14% of them singletons. This clonotype was sampled from a woman aged 30 to 39 with Graves' ophthalmopathy. The material sequenced was blood.

CDR3 region: CASSPQGQGSFYGYTF. The CDR3, as DNA: TGTGCCAGCAGCCCCCAAGGACAGGGGAGTTTCTATGGCTACACCTTC. This chain connects TRBV9 to TRBJ1-2, with 9 bases aligning to TRBD1. Germline V gives CDR1 SGDLS, CDR2 YYNGEE. Unmatched junction bases numbered 11, after V lost 4 bases and J lost 4 bases. The CDR3 runs to 16 residues.